The clone carrying this TCR beta chain has only a few counts. A J-beta primer mix and a sample-barcoded 5' primer were used in a second PCR of about 6 to 12 cycles. TCRdb fed the 5' RACE reads into MiXCR, producing one record per CDR3 protein. This repertoire shows 1.5 million to 2 million distinct CDR3 sequences, approximately 28% found once; its top ten account for around 7.7%. In germline, CDR1 is LNHDA, CDR2 SQIVND (reference sequence). V shed 8 bases and J 9 bases; nucleotides not matched to a gene: 13. The CDR3 is 14 residues long. The data derive from a study of blood T cells in healthy people across ages.

The TCR originated in a woman aged 25 to 39 in good health. The rearrangement uses TRBV19 and TRBJ1-5, with 7 bases identical to TRBD1. Sequencing was carried out using blood. The CDR3 DNA follows: TGTGCCAGTCTCAACCAGGGGGGAGTTGGGCCCCAGCATTTT. This sequence encodes CASLNQGGVGPQHF.